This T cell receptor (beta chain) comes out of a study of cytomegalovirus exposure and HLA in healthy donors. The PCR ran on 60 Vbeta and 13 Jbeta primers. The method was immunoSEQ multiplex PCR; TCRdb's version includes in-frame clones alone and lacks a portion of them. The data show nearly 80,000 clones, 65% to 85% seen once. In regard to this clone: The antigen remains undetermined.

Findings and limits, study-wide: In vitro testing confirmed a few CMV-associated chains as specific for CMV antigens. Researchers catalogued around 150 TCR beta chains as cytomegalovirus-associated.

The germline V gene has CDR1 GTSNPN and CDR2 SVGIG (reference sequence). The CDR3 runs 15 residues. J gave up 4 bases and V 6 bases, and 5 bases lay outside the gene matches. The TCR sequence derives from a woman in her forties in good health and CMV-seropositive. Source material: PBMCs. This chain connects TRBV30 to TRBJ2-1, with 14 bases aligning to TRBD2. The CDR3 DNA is TGTGCCTGTACCGGACTAGCGGGGGGTTACAATGAGCAGTTCTTC. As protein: CACTGLAGGYNEQFF.